The 4 T cell receptor beta chains listed next were all sequenced from one sample in a study of blood T cell repertoires in COVID-19. Sequencing used immunoSEQ multiplex PCR; TCRdb keeps in-frame clones, though not all of them. The repertoire holds fewer than 350,000 clones, around 90% seen once, with around 1.7% in the top ten. Sequenced: PBMCs or T cells enriched from blood (not recorded which). The receptors were gathered from a woman younger than 30 with acute COVID-19.

This chain connects TRBV18 to TRBJ2-5, with a weak D call TRBD1 (5 bases). V was pared by 4 bases and J by 0 bases, with 15 bases between. The CDR3 runs 16 residues. Germline loops: CDR1 KGHSH, CDR2 LQKENI. The CDR3 DNA reads as TGTGCCAGCTCACATCAGGCCAGGGCGTACCAAGAGACCCAGTACTTC. Its translation: CASSHQARAYQETQYF.

To note about this clone: The germline gene is not matched at one end of the junction; a read error may be the cause. J is TRBJ2-7 and V is TRBV20-1, with 7 bases aligning to TRBD2. Germline V gene sequence: CDR1 DFQATT, CDR2 SNEGSKA (reference sequence). This CDR3 is built from 11 residues. CDR3 sequence: CSASWGGARGF. DNA of the CDR3: TGCAGTGCTAGTTGGGGGGGAGCCCGAGGGTTC.

A single count supports this clone. This chain connects TRBV11-2 to TRBJ2-2; 13 nucleotides align to TRBD2. The CDR3 spans 19 residues. Germline trimming cut 1 base from V and 6 bases from J; bases unmatched to any gene: 11. Germline values: CDR1 SGHAT, CDR2 FQNNGV. CDR3 protein: CASSLARTSGRDRSGELFF. In DNA, the CDR3 is TGTGCCAGCAGCTTAGCCCGTACTAGCGGGAGGGATAGGTCCGGGGAGCTGTTTTTT.

The table lists this clone with a count of one. The CDR3 sequence: CASSLVLAGARYNEQFF. CDR3 in DNA: TGTGCCAGCAGTTTGGTGCTAGCGGGAGCCAGGTACAATGAGCAGTTCTTC. V and J are TRBV28 and TRBJ2-1; TRBD2 matches 10 bases. Per the germline V gene, CDR1 is MDHEN and CDR2 is SYDVKM. J was trimmed by 4 bases and V by 3 bases; bases with no gene match: 9. CDR3 length: 17 amino acids.